A selection of T cell receptor beta chains follows, all from one sample in a study of T cell responses to AZD1222 COVID-19 vaccine. Assay used: immunoSEQ multiplex PCR; TCRdb lists only in-frame clones, some missing. The repertoire holds about 99,000 clones, with just over 90% as singletons. Sequenced here: peripheral blood, sampled 28 days after the second AZD1222 dose. All receptors come from an adult who received the AZD1222 COVID-19 vaccine. Both conserved end residues are part of each CDR3. Fields, in order: CDR3 length, J gene, V gene, D gene, clone size, CDR3 protein, CDR3 DNA. The D gene is left open where the match is weak. Clone size appears in some rows only: once, few, many, or a class for an expanded clone.

13 TRBJ2-5 TRBV11-2 . . CASSRDQGETQYF TGTGCCAGCAGCCGGGACCAAGGGGAGACCCAGTACTTC
12 TRBJ1-5 TRBV2 . . CASSDRNQPQHF TGTGCCAGCAGCGACAGGAATCAGCCCCAGCATTTT
12 TRBJ1-2 TRBV28 . once CASSFLEGRWAF TGTGCCAGCAGTTTTCTAGAGGGCAGGTGGGCCTTC
17 TRBJ2-1 TRBV28 . . CASSPLLWLISYNEQFF TGTGCCAGCAGTCCCTTATTATGGCTGATTTCCTACAATGAGCAGTTCTTC
17 TRBJ1-5 TRBV28 TRBD1 . CASSLGAEGARNQPQHF TGTGCCAGCAGTTTAGGGGCTGAGGGGGCTCGCAATCAGCCCCAGCATTTT
13 TRBJ2-7 TRBV3-1/TRBV3-2 . . CASSFRGRYEQYF TGTGCCAGCAGCTTCAGGGGTCGCTACGAGCAGTACTTC
14 TRBJ2-7 TRBV28 . . CASSLPLSRREQYF TGTGCCAGCAGTTTACCCCTCTCCCGACGTGAGCAGTACTTC
13 TRBJ2-3 TRBV24-1 . . CATSDPGKDTQYF TGTGCCACCAGTGACCCTGGCAAAGATACGCAGTATTTT
16 TRBJ1-4 TRBV14 . once CASSRTGGTTNEKLFF TGTGCCAGCAGCCGGACGGGGGGAACAACTAATGAAAAACTGTTTTTT
15 TRBJ1-1 TRBV28 TRBD1 . CASSPPDRGNTEAFF TGTGCCAGCAGTCCTCCGGACAGGGGGAACACTGAAGCTTTCTTT
16 TRBJ2-1 TRBV11-3 . . CASSLIGQGNSNEQFF TGTGCCAGCAGCTTAATCGGGCAGGGTAATAGCAATGAGCAGTTCTTC
15 TRBJ1-1 TRBV3-1/TRBV3-2 TRBD1 . CASSPGTGGRTEAFF TGTGCCAGCAGCCCCGGGACAGGGGGCAGGACTGAAGCTTTCTTT
15 TRBJ2-1 TRBV7-8 . . CASSLRRADYNEQFF TGTGCCAGCAGCTTACGGCGGGCCGACTACAATGAGCAGTTCTTC
18 TRBJ2-1 TRBV19 TRBD2 once CASSSRTSGTNPYNEQFF TGTGCCAGTAGTTCCCGGACTAGCGGGACCAACCCCTACAATGAGCAGTTCTTC
13 TRBJ1-6 TRBV28 TRBD1 . CASSLGQDVTLHF TGTGCCAGCAGTTTGGGACAGGATGTTACCCTCCACTTT
12 TRBJ1-5 TRBV2 TRBD1 . CASQGDNQPQHF TGTGCCAGCCAGGGGGATAACCAGCCCCAGCATTTT
15 TRBJ2-7 TRBV11-2 TRBD2 . CASSSRLAGTYEQYF TGTGCCAGCAGCTCCAGACTAGCGGGAACCTACGAGCAGTACTTC
12 TRBJ2-1 TRBV19 . few CASSIGGHEQFF TGTGCCAGTAGTATTGGGGGACATGAGCAGTTCTTC
10 TRBJ2-1 TRBV6-5 . . CAAGVNEQFF TGTGCCGCCGGGGTAAATGAGCAGTTCTTC
14 TRBJ2-7 TRBV28 . . CASSLGVGSYEQYF TGTGCCAGCAGTTTAGGGGTTGGCTCCTACGAGCAGTACTTC
15 TRBJ2-4 TRBV18 . . CASSPQGGLRDIQYF TGTGCCAGCTCACCACAGGGGGGACTTAGAGACATTCAGTACTTC
15 TRBJ2-3 TRBV7-9 TRBD2 . CASSPAGGSTDTQYF TGTGCCAGCAGCCCAGCGGGGGGGAGCACAGATACGCAGTATTTT
14 TRBJ1-2 TRBV7-3 TRBD1 . CASSKTGEGDGYTF TGTGCCAGCAGCAAAACAGGGGAGGGGGATGGCTACACCTTC
13 TRBJ2-3 TRBV7-3 . . CASSLREGDTQYF TGTGCCAGCAGCCTGCGCGAGGGAGATACGCAGTATTTT
15 TRBJ2-7 TRBV11-2 . once CASSLVAQSSYEQYF TGTGCCAGCAGCTTAGTGGCACAGAGTTCCTACGAGCAGTACTTC
13 TRBJ1-5 TRBV28 TRBD1 few CAAHGQGARPQHF TGTGCCGCCCACGGACAGGGTGCAAGGCCCCAGCATTTT
17 TRBJ1-2 TRBV25-1 . . CASSDLAPGSSNYGYTF TGTGCCAGCAGTGATTTGGCGCCAGGGTCGTCGAACTATGGCTACACCTTC
14 TRBJ1-2 TRBV19 TRBD1 . CASSIRQGDYGYTF TGTGCCAGTAGTATCCGTCAGGGGGACTATGGCTACACCTTC
14 TRBJ2-7 TRBV4-1 TRBD1 . CASSQDRGLYEQYF TGCGCCAGCAGCCAAGACAGGGGGCTCTACGAGCAGTACTTC
17 TRBJ1-6 TRBV7-2 . once CASSQFRAGLLNSPLHF TGTGCCAGCAGCCAATTCCGGGCAGGATTATTAAATTCACCCCTCCACTTT
12 TRBJ2-7 TRBV6-1 . . CASSDQTYEQYF TGTGCCAGCAGTGACCAGACCTACGAGCAGTACTTC
16 TRBJ1-6 TRBV28 TRBD1 . CASSGAQGAGVGSLHF TGTGCCAGCAGCGGGGCCCAGGGGGCTGGGGTAGGGTCCCTCCACTTT
16 TRBJ2-3 TRBV19 TRBD2 . CASSQSSGRTTDTQYF TGTGCCAGTAGTCAGTCTAGCGGGAGGACCACAGATACGCAGTATTTT
14 TRBJ2-1 TRBV7-9 . . CASSLVAAYNEQFF TGTGCCAGCAGCTTAGTAGCGGCCTACAATGAGCAGTTCTTC
17 TRBJ2-1 TRBV29-1 TRBD2 once CSVVGLATSGSYNEQFF TGCAGCGTTGTAGGGTTAGCGACTAGCGGGAGCTACAATGAGCAGTTCTTC
13 TRBJ2-1 TRBV3-1/TRBV3-2 . . CASSPRGYNEQFF TGTGCCAGCAGCCCAAGGGGTTACAATGAGCAGTTCTTC
16 TRBJ1-1 TRBV9 . . CASSSSLGGTGTEAFF TGTGCCAGCAGCTCAAGTCTTGGGGGAACGGGCACTGAAGCTTTCTTT
14 TRBJ1-6 TRBV2 TRBD1 . CASDWTGGNSPLHF TGTGCCAGCGATTGGACAGGGGGTAATTCACCCCTCCACTTT
13 TRBJ2-5 TRBV2 . . CASRKGPGETQYF TGTGCCAGCAGAAAAGGGCCAGGAGAGACCCAGTACTTC
17 TRBJ2-2 TRBV3-1/TRBV3-2 . . CASSQGTGFWGSGELFF TGTGCCAGCAGCCAAGGAACAGGGTTTTGGGGTTCCGGGGAGCTGTTTTTT
11 TRBJ1-2 TRBV29-1 . . CSVAGNYGYTF TGCAGCGTTGCCGGGAACTATGGCTACACCTTC
15 TRBJ2-7 TRBV5-8 TRBD2 . CASRWTSGRADEQYF TGTGCCAGCAGGTGGACTAGCGGGAGGGCTGACGAGCAGTACTTC
13 TRBJ2-3 TRBV6-1 . . CASSERRAGTQYF TGTGCCAGCAGTGAACGAAGGGCCGGTACGCAGTATTTT
14 TRBJ2-1 TRBV28 . . CASSFIQGYNEQFF TGTGCCAGCAGTTTCATACAGGGATACAATGAGCAGTTCTTC
15 TRBJ1-5 TRBV19 . . CASSQQAINNQPQHF TGTGCCAGTAGCCAACAGGCGATTAACAATCAGCCCCAGCATTTT
16 TRBJ1-3 TRBV19 . . CASSMSRVSSGNTIYF TGTGCCAGTAGTATGTCCCGGGTGAGCTCTGGAAACACCATATATTTT